The rows below give T cell receptor beta chains drawn from one sample of a study of blood T cell repertoires in COVID-19. Clones were read by immunoSEQ multiplex PCR, and TCRdb kept only the in-frame ones, dropping some. The sample carries tens of thousands of clones, around 86% recorded once. Sequencing used peripheral blood. These receptors all stem from a human donor in a cohort sampled during active COVID-19. Both conserved end residues are part of each CDR3. A D gene is named only where the DNA matches it firmly. Expanded clones get a size class; other rows say once, few or many, or leave the size out.

clone_size,j_call,v_call,cdr3_length,d_call,cdr3_aa,cdr3_nt
-,TRBJ1-1,TRBV7-6,13,-,CASSLEGGSEAFF,TGTGCCAGCAGCTTAGAAGGAGGTAGTGAAGCTTTCTTT
-,TRBJ1-2,TRBV14,15,-,CASSRIGQPKDSYTF,TGTGCCAGCAGCCGAATAGGACAACCCAAGGATAGCTACACCTTC
-,TRBJ2-7,TRBV15,16,TRBD2,CATSRDGGGSAYEQYF,TGTGCCACCAGCAGAGATGGGGGGGGATCCGCCTACGAGCAGTACTTC
-,TRBJ1-4,TRBV19,14,-,CASNPSAGNEKLFF,TGTGCCAGTAATCCCTCGGCAGGGAATGAAAAACTGTTTTTT
-,TRBJ1-2,TRBV7-2,14,-,CASSLAGGFNGYTF,TGTGCCAGCAGCTTAGCGGGAGGGTTTAATGGCTACACCTTC
-,TRBJ2-1,TRBV29-1,17,TRBD2,CSVEDGARAGVYNEQFF,TGCAGCGTTGAAGATGGGGCCCGGGCGGGGGTCTACAATGAGCAGTTCTTC
-,TRBJ2-6,TRBV7-9,16,TRBD1,CASSTDRGSGANVLTF,TGTGCCAGCAGCACGGACAGGGGGTCTGGGGCCAACGTCCTGACTTTC
-,TRBJ2-7,TRBV7-2,11,TRBD1,CASSQGQGVYF,TGTGCCAGCAGCCAGGGACAGGGGGTGTACTTC
once,TRBJ1-1,TRBV6-5,13,-,CASSYSRGTEAFF,TGTGCCAGCAGTTACTCTCGAGGTACTGAAGCTTTCTTT
-,TRBJ1-3,TRBV9,13,-,CASSVALGNTIYF,TGTGCCAGCAGCGTAGCCCTGGGAAACACCATATATTTT
-,TRBJ2-5,TRBV6-5,14,-,CASIGQGGEETQYF,TGTGCCAGCATCGGTCAGGGTGGTGAAGAGACCCAGTACTTC
-,TRBJ2-7,TRBV11-2,16,-,CASSPYRGTDTYEQYF,TGTGCCAGCAGCCCCTATAGGGGGACCGATACCTACGAGCAGTACTTC
-,TRBJ1-4,TRBV14,19,TRBD1,CASSQGATGGVTANEKLFF,TGTGCCAGCAGCCAAGGGGCGACAGGGGGAGTCACGGCTAATGAAAAACTGTTTTTT
-,TRBJ2-1,TRBV19,16,TRBD1,CASSPWTGGFYNEQFF,TGTGCCAGTAGTCCCTGGACAGGGGGCTTCTACAATGAGCAGTTCTTC
-,TRBJ1-3,TRBV5-8,15,-,CASSRIGGSGNTIYF,TGTGCCAGCAGCCGGATAGGGGGCTCTGGAAACACCATATATTTT
-,TRBJ2-1,TRBV7-8,16,TRBD1,CASSRWDRSSYNEQFF,TGTGCCAGCAGCCGCTGGGACAGAAGCTCCTACAATGAGCAGTTCTTC
-,TRBJ2-7,TRBV3-1/TRBV3-2,13,-,CARRRGPSYEQYF,TGTGCCAGGCGGCGGGGACCTAGTTACGAGCAGTACTTC
-,TRBJ1-3,TRBV5-1,14,TRBD1,CASSAGGGGNTIYF,TGCGCCAGCAGCGCAGGGGGCGGTGGAAACACCATATATTTT
-,TRBJ2-7,TRBV2,12,-,CASSEGGYEQYF,TGTGCCAGCAGTGAGGGGGGCTACGAGCAGTACTTC
-,TRBJ1-1,TRBV19,12,-,CASSRRAHEAFF,TGTGCCAGTAGTAGGCGGGCGCACGAAGCTTTCTTT
-,TRBJ1-5,TRBV2,15,-,CASSQGRSFGQPQHF,TGTGCCAGCAGTCAAGGGAGGAGTTTTGGTCAGCCCCAGCATTTT
-,TRBJ2-7,TRBV11-2,19,TRBD1,CASSSRSNRDRHFSYEQYF,TGTGCCAGCAGCTCGCGAAGTAACCGGGACAGACACTTCTCCTACGAGCAGTACTTC
-,TRBJ1-2,TRBV12-3/TRBV12-4,12,TRBD1,CASGLGQDGYTF,TGTGCCAGCGGATTAGGACAGGATGGCTACACCTTC
-,TRBJ1-3,TRBV4-2,18,-,CASSQVPGSEGSGNTIYF,TGTGCCAGCAGCCAAGTTCCAGGGTCGGAGGGCTCTGGAAACACCATATATTTT
-,TRBJ1-1,TRBV5-1,14,-,CASSFDRMGAEAFF,TGCGCCAGCAGCTTCGACAGGATGGGTGCTGAAGCTTTCTTT
-,TRBJ2-3,TRBV4-3,14,-,CASSQDGGTDTQYF,TGCGCCAGCAGCCAAGATGGAGGCACAGATACGCAGTATTTT
-,TRBJ2-7,TRBV5-4,16,-,CASSLWTPPTSYEQYF,TGTGCCAGCAGCCTGTGGACACCTCCGACTTCCTACGAGCAGTACTTC
-,TRBJ1-2,TRBV18,13,-,CASSPPSNYGYTF,TGTGCCAGCTCACCTCCCTCTAACTATGGCTACACCTTC
-,TRBJ2-7,TRBV10-1,15,-,CASSEILGGPYEQYF,TGCGCCAGCAGCGAGATCCTTGGGGGCCCCTACGAGCAGTACTTC
-,TRBJ1-1,TRBV4-1,13,-,CASSQGRNTEAFF,TGCGCCAGCAGCCAGGGGAGGAACACTGAAGCTTTCTTT
-,TRBJ2-7,TRBV3-1/TRBV3-2,12,-,CASSSLSYEQYF,TGTGCCAGCAGCAGCTTATCCTACGAGCAGTACTTC
-,TRBJ1-3,TRBV27,14,-,CASSLRGQGNTIYF,TGTGCCAGCAGTTTACGCGGGCAGGGAAACACCATATATTTT
-,TRBJ2-7,TRBV6-6,16,-,CASSYPRQPRSYEQYF,TGTGCCAGCAGTTATCCCCGACAGCCTCGCTCCTACGAGCAGTACTTC
-,TRBJ1-5,TRBV7-2,13,-,CASSSGINQPQHF,TGTGCCAGCAGCTCCGGTATTAATCAGCCCCAGCATTTT
-,TRBJ1-2,TRBV7-8,18,TRBD1,CASSRGAGGAGPRSGYTF,TGTGCCAGCAGCCGAGGGGCAGGGGGCGCCGGCCCGAGGAGTGGCTACACCTTC
-,TRBJ2-7,TRBV11-2,17,TRBD1,CASSSLRVADRPYEQYF,TGTGCCAGCAGCTCCCTAAGGGTGGCGGACAGGCCCTACGAGCAGTACTTC
-,TRBJ1-5,TRBV5-1,15,TRBD1,CASSLAGGINQPQHF,TGCGCCAGCAGCTTGGCAGGGGGAATTAATCAGCCCCAGCATTTT
-,TRBJ2-7,TRBV27,15,TRBD1,CASSSAGTAYYEQYF,TGTGCCAGCAGTTCCGCCGGGACAGCTTACTACGAGCAGTACTTC
-,TRBJ2-7,TRBV7-2,16,TRBD1,CASSPTTGTAAYEQYF,TGTGCCAGCAGCCCCACGACCGGGACAGCGGCCTACGAGCAGTACTTC
-,TRBJ2-7,TRBV14,15,-,CASSQLAGARREQYF,TGTGCCAGCAGCCAATTGGCGGGGGCCCGCCGGGAGCAGTACTTC
-,TRBJ1-1,TRBV9,14,-,CASSVDGEDTEAFF,TGTGCCAGCAGCGTAGATGGGGAGGACACTGAAGCTTTCTTT
-,TRBJ1-2,TRBV27,13,-,CASRLQGNYGYTF,TGTGCCAGCAGACTCCAGGGGAACTATGGCTACACCTTC
-,TRBJ1-6,TRBV27,16,-,CASSLMGAGIDSPLHF,TGTGCCAGCAGTTTAATGGGGGCAGGTATCGATTCACCCCTCCACTTT
once,TRBJ1-2,TRBV2,15,TRBD1,CASTAEPAGGYGYTF,TGTGCCAGCACGGCCGAGCCCGCAGGGGGTTATGGCTACACCTTC
-,TRBJ1-4,TRBV5-6,19,TRBD1,CASSATRDRGPPTNEKLFF,TGTGCCAGCAGCGCAACCCGGGACAGGGGGCCCCCAACTAATGAAAAACTGTTTTTT
-,TRBJ2-1,TRBV29-1,14,-,CSVEDRGGLNEQFF,TGCAGCGTTGAAGATCGGGGAGGCCTGAATGAGCAGTTCTTC
-,TRBJ1-5,TRBV27,15,-,CASSVGYSNNQPQHF,TGTGCCAGCAGCGTTGGTTACAGTAACAATCAGCCCCAGCATTTT
few,TRBJ1-5,TRBV6-6,16,TRBD1,CASSLDRGYSNQPQHF,TGTGCCAGCAGTTTGGACAGGGGCTATAGCAATCAGCCCCAGCATTTT
-,TRBJ1-5,TRBV10-2,12,-,CASSNQGQPQHF,TGCGCCAGCAGTAATCAGGGGCAGCCCCAGCATTTT
-,TRBJ2-7,TRBV5-1,14,TRBD2,CASSGSGGAHEQYF,TGCGCCAGCTCCGGGAGCGGGGGGGCCCACGAGCAGTACTTC
-,TRBJ1-1,TRBV5-1,13,-,CASSSDTRTEAFF,TGCGCCAGCAGCTCAGACACCCGCACTGAAGCTTTCTTT
-,TRBJ1-6,TRBV5-5,16,TRBD1,CASSLGGTAYNSPLHF,TGTGCCAGCAGCTTGGGTGGGACAGCATATAATTCACCCCTCCACTTT
-,TRBJ2-7,TRBV18,18,TRBD2,CASSSSGLAGGTLYEQYF,TGTGCCAGCTCATCGTCGGGACTAGCGGGGGGCACTCTCTACGAGCAGTACTTC
-,TRBJ1-2,TRBV19,13,TRBD1,CASRQGPNYGYTF,TGTGCCAGCCGACAGGGCCCTAACTATGGCTACACCTTC
-,TRBJ2-1,TRBV6-5,13,-,CASSYPTGNEQFF,TGTGCCAGCAGTTACCCAACAGGGAACGAGCAGTTCTTC
-,TRBJ1-5,TRBV2,13,TRBD1,CASSTGGWQPQHF,TGTGCCAGCAGTACAGGGGGCTGGCAGCCCCAGCATTTT
-,TRBJ2-7,TRBV7-9,15,TRBD2,CASSLKGTRAYEQYF,TGTGCCAGCAGCTTGAAAGGGACTAGGGCTTACGAGCAGTACTTC
-,TRBJ1-2,TRBV6-5,13,TRBD1,CALTGEDNYGYTF,TGTGCCTTAACAGGGGAGGATAACTATGGCTACACCTTC
-,TRBJ2-5,TRBV4-2,18,TRBD2,CASSQAFAGGRGRETQYF,TGTGCCAGCAGCCAAGCCTTCGCGGGGGGGCGTGGTAGGGAGACCCAGTACTTC
-,TRBJ1-2,TRBV7-2,15,-,CASSLAGRGEYGYTF,TGTGCCAGCAGCTTAGCGGGGAGGGGGGAATATGGCTACACCTTC